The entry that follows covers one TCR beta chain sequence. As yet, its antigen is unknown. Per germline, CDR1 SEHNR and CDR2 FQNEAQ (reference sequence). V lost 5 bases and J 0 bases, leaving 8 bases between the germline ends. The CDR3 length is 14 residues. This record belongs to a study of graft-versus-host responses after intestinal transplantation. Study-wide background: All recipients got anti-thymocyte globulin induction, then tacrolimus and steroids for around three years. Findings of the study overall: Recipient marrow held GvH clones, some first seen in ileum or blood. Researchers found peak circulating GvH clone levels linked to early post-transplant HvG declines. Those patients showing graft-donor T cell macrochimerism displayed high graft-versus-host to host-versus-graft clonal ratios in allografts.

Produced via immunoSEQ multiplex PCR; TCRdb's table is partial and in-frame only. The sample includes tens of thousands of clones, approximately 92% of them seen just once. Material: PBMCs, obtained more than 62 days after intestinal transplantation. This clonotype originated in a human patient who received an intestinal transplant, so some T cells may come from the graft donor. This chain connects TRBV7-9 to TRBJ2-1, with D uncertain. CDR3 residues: CASSHETSYNEQFF. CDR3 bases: TGTGCCAGCAGCCACGAAACCTCCTACAATGAGCAGTTCTTC.